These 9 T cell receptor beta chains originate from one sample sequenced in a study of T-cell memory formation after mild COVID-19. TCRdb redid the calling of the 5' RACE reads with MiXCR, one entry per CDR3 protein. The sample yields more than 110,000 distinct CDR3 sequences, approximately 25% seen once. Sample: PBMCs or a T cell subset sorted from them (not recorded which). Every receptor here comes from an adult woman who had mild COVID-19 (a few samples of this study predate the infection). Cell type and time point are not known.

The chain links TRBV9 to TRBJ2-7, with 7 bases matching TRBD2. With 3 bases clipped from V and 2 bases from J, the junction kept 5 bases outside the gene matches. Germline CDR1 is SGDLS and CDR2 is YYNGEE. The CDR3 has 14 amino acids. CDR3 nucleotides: TGTGCCAGCAGCGCCAGCGGGGCCGCCTACGAGCAGTACTTC. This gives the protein CASSASGAAYEQYF. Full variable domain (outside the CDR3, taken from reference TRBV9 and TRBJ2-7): DSGVTQTPKHLITATGQRVTLRCSPRSGDLSVYWYQQSLDQGLQFLIQYYNGEERAKGNILERFSAQQFPDLHSELNLSSLELGDSALYFCASSASGAAYEQYFGPGTRLTVT.

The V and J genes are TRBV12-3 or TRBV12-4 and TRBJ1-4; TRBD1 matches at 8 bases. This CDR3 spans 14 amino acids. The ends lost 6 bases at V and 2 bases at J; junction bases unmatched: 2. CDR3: CASRGDRTNEKLFF. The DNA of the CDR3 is TGTGCCAGCAGGGGGGACAGGACTAATGAAAAACTGTTTTTT.

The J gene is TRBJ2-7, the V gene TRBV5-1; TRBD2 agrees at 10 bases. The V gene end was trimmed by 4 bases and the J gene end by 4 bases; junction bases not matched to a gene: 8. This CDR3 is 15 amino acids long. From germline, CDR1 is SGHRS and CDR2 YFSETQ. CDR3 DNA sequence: TGCGCCAGCAGCCCGCCAGCTAGCGGGAGATACGAGCAGTACTTC. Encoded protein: CASSPPASGRYEQYF.

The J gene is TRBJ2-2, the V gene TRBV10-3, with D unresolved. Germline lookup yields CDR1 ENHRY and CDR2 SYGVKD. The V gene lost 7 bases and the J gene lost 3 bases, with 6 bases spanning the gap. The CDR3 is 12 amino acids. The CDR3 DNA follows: TGTGCCATCACGGGTGACACCGGGGAGCTGTTTTTT. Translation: CAITGDTGELFF.

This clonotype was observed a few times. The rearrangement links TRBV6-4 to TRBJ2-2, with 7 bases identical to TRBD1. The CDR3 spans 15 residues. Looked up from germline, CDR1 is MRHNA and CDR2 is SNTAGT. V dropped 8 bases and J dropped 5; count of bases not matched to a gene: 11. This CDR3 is CASAPGQEHTGELFF. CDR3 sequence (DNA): TGTGCCAGCGCCCCCGGACAGGAACATACCGGGGAGCTGTTTTTT.

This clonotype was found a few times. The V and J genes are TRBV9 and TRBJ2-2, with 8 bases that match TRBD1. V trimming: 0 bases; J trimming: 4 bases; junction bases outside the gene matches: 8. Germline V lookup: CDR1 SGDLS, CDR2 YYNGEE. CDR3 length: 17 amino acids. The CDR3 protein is CASSVESGTGVTGELFF. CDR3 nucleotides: TGTGCCAGCAGCGTAGAGTCCGGGACAGGTGTCACCGGGGAGCTGTTTTTT.

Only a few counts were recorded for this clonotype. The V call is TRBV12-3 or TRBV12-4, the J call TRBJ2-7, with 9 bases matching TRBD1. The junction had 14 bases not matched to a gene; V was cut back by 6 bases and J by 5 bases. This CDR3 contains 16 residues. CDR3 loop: CASSPTRTGARDEQYF. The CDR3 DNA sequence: TGTGCCAGCAGCCCAACAAGGACAGGGGCTCGGGACGAGCAGTACTTC.

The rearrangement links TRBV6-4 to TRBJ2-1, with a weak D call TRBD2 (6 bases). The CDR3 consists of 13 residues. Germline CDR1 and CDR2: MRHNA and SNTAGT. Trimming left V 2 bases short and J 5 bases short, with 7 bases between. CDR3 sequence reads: CASSDTSNNEQFF. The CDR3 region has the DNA TGTGCCAGCAGTGACACTAGCAACAATGAGCAGTTCTTC.

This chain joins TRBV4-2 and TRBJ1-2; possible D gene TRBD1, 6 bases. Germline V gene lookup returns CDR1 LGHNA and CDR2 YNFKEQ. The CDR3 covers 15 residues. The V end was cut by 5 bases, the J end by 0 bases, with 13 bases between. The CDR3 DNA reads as TGTGCCAGCAGCAACACAGGGAGCCCTAACTATGGCTACACCTTC. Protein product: CASSNTGSPNYGYTF.